These 15 T cell receptor beta chains came from one sample sequenced in a study of cytomegalovirus exposure and HLA in healthy donors. It was with 60 Vbeta and 13 Jbeta primers that the PCR ran. Generated by immunoSEQ multiplex PCR, the TCRdb table keeps only in-frame clones and is missing some. The table includes more than 100,000 clones, less than 75% detected once. Sequencing was performed on PBMCs. The receptors were sampled from a woman aged 40 to 50 in good health and CMV-seronegative.

The rearrangement uses TRBV5-4 and TRBJ1-1, with a possible D match to TRBD1 (6 bases). The CDR3 consists of 14 residues. Looked up from germline, CDR1 is SGHNT and CDR2 is YYREEE (reference sequence). The ends were cut back, 4 bases at V and 2 bases at J, with 12 bases in the middle. The CDR3 spells CASSGGQFNTEAFF. The DNA for the CDR3 is TGTGCCAGCAGCGGCGGACAGTTCAACACTGAAGCTTTCTTT.

The sample holds a few counts of this clone. The rearrangement joins TRBV6-6 to TRBJ2-7, with 11 bases matching TRBD1. The V gene end was trimmed by 4 bases and the J gene end by 4 bases; junction bases not matched to a gene: 3. Germline CDR1 MNHNY, CDR2 SVGAGI (reference sequence). There are 14 residues in the CDR3. The CDR3: CASSSGQGVYEQYF. The CDR3, as DNA: TGTGCCAGCAGTTCGGGACAGGGGGTATACGAGCAGTACTTC.

This sequence joins TRBV21-1 and TRBJ1-1. TRBV21-1 is a pseudogene locus. This CDR3 spans 12 amino acids. The CDR3 nucleotides are TGTGCCAGCAGCAAATTCTTCCCCGAAGCTTTCTTT. It yields the protein CASSKFFPEAFF.

A note on this clone: This sample also contains other DNA sequences that code for the same CDR3. V gene TRBV4-3 combines with J gene TRBJ2-1, with 8 nucleotides matching TRBD2. Germline V gene data show CDR1 as LGHNA and CDR2 as YSLEER. V lost 1 base to trimming and J lost 7 bases; unmatched junction nucleotides: 0. CDR3 length equals 13 residues. CDR3 amino acids: CASSQGLANEQFF. In DNA, the CDR3 is TGCGCCAGCAGCCAAGGACTAGCGAATGAGCAGTTCTTC.

There are a few counts of this clone. The V call is TRBV6-1, the J call TRBJ1-4; TRBD1 agrees at 9 bases. Trimming at V came to 6 bases and at J to 6 bases, leaving 5 bases not matched to a gene. There are 14 residues in the CDR3. CDR1 is MNHNS, CDR2 SASEGT, per germline. The CDR3 DNA reads as TGTGCCAGCAGCTTGGGACAGGGCCATGAAAAACTGTTTTTT. This encodes CASSLGQGHEKLFF.

The rearrangement joins TRBV6-5 to TRBJ2-3; D is unclear. The germline V gene has CDR1 MNHEY and CDR2 SVGAGI. The length of the CDR3 is 15 residues. V dropped 0 bases and J dropped 4 bases, with 11 bases sitting between them. Here the CDR3 reads CASSYSVRSADTQYF. CDR3 DNA: TGTGCCAGCAGTTACTCGGTTAGATCCGCAGATACGCAGTATTTT.

This chain uses TRBV7-3 with TRBJ1-1; TRBD1 might be the D (6 bases). CDR1 is SGHTA and CDR2 is FQGTGA in the germline V gene. The CDR3 has 17 amino acids. Trimming pared 5 bases from V and 5 bases from J, leaving 24 bases between. The CDR3 region has the DNA TGTGCCAGCAGCCCTACCTACACAGGGAAAGTAAGTACTGAAGCTTTCTTT. Translation gives CASSPTYTGKVSTEAFF.

The sample holds a few counts of this clone. The V and J genes are TRBV6-5 and TRBJ2-6; a possible D gene is TRBD1 (5 bases). Trimming cost V 6 bases and J 4 bases, with 10 bases left between them. This CDR3 is built from 14 residues. From germline, CDR1 is MNHEY and CDR2 SVGAGI. The DNA for the CDR3 is TGTGCCAGCAGGCCAGGGTACGGGGCCAACGTCCTGACTTTC. Encoded protein: CASRPGYGANVLTF.

The genes are TRBV4-3 and TRBJ2-7; no firm D call. The V and J ends lost 0 bases and 1 base respectively, with 7 bases between them. CDR3 length: 14 amino acids. The germline V gene encodes CDR1 LGHNA and CDR2 YSLEER. This chain's CDR3 is CASSQDARSYEQYF. CDR3 nucleotide sequence: TGCGCCAGCAGCCAAGATGCTAGGTCCTACGAGCAGTACTTC.

This chain uses TRBV6-4 with TRBJ1-6; 11 nucleotides match TRBD1. V shed 11 bases, J shed 2 bases, and the junction held 14 bases outside the gene matches. The CDR3 contains 18 residues. CDR1 is MRHNA and CDR2 is SNTAGT in the germline V gene. This CDR3 is CAPRTDRGLGTYNSPLHF. CDR3 DNA: TGTGCCCCTCGTACGGACAGGGGGCTAGGCACCTATAATTCACCCCTCCACTTT.

The chain recombines TRBV7-2 with TRBJ2-1; D is perhaps TRBD2 (5 bases). The CDR3 is 13 amino acids. Germline V gene data show CDR1 as SGHTA and CDR2 as FQGNSA. The ends were cut back, 1 base at V and 4 bases at J, with 5 bases in the middle. The CDR3 nucleotides read TGTGCCAGCAGCTTAGGACTATACAATGAGCAGTTCTTC. This translates into CASSLGLYNEQFF.

In DNA form, the CDR3 reads TGCGCCAGCACGATAGCGGATTACAATGAGCAGTTCTTC. This gives the protein CASTIADYNEQFF. The chain joins TRBV10-2 to TRBJ2-1; maybe TRBD2 (6 bases). V was shortened by 7 bases and J by 4 bases, with 11 bases between the two germline ends. Germline CDR1 and CDR2: WSHSY and SAAADI. CDR3 size: 13 residues.

This sequence joins TRBV5-4 and TRBJ2-7; 8 positions agree with TRBD1. The CDR3 covers 15 residues. Germline-derived CDR1 and CDR2 are SGHNT and YYREEE (reference sequence). Trimming cost V 4 bases and J 2 bases; bases outside gene matches: 8. CDR3 region: CASSTQGATPYEQYF. CDR3 bases: TGTGCCAGCAGCACGCAGGGGGCAACCCCCTACGAGCAGTACTTC.

The rearrangement joins TRBV14 to TRBJ2-5; no clear D gene. The DNA matches TRBJ2-7 better at its end, which makes the J call doubtful. Germline CDR1 is SGHDN and CDR2 is FVKESK. The CDR3 covers 13 residues. CDR3 residues: CASSQAWSYEQYF. The DNA of the CDR3 is TGTGCCAGCAGCCAAGCTTGGAGCTACGAGCAGTACTTC.

V is TRBV5-6 and J is TRBJ1-5; D ambiguous. Germline lookup yields CDR1 SGHDT and CDR2 YYEEEE. V lost 6 bases, J lost 7 bases, and 14 bases lay in between. The CDR3 covers 13 residues. For the CDR3, the DNA is TGTGCCAGCACCAAATTTCCGGGGCAGCCCCAGCATTTT. Translation: CASTKFPGQPQHF.